Listed below are T cell receptor beta chains from one sample, sequenced in a study of shared clonotypes between healthy human individuals. Produced via immunoSEQ multiplex PCR; TCRdb's table is partial and in-frame only. Here the sample spans over 950,000 clones, roughly 80% being singletons. Sequencing input: memory CD4+ T cells from PBMCs. The source is a man between 18 and 29 years old in good health. Some clones in this sample may be carry-over from other donors' samples. Each CDR3 is given with its conserved first and last residue. The D gene is left open where the match is weak. Clone sizes are given selectively: once, few, many, or a class where the clone is expanded.

>-|TRBV5-6|TRBJ2-3|-
CASSSPGRSTDTQYF
TGTGCCAGCAGCTCCCCGGGACGGAGCACAGATACGCAGTATTTT
>-|TRBV4-3|TRBJ2-6|-
CASSYTIGSGANVLTF
TGCGCCAGCAGCTACACGATTGGCTCTGGGGCCAACGTCCTGACTTTC
>few|TRBV19|TRBJ1-1|-
CATKGRLGTNTEAFF
TGTGCCACTAAGGGTAGATTGGGTACGAACACTGAAGCTTTCTTT
>-|TRBV7-3|TRBJ2-7|TRBD2
CASSFRGGSGYEQYF
TGTGCCAGCAGCTTTAGGGGCGGGAGTGGCTACGAGCAGTACTTC
>-|TRBV5-1|TRBJ2-5|-
CASSLEFSQETQYF
TGCGCCAGCAGCTTGGAATTTTCCCAAGAGACCCAGTACTTC
>few|TRBV28|TRBJ2-1|TRBD2
CASSPQGTSGRNEQFF
TGTGCCAGCAGTCCCCAAGGGACCAGCGGGAGAAATGAGCAGTTCTTC
>-|TRBV29-1|TRBJ2-1|TRBD2
CSGGTSGEQFF
TGCAGCGGGGGGACTAGTGGAGAGCAGTTCTTC
>-|TRBV4-3|TRBJ2-6|TRBD1
CASSQYPGQGDSGANVLTF
TGCGCCAGCAGCCAGTACCCGGGACAGGGGGACTCTGGGGCCAACGTCCTGACTTTC
>once|TRBV5-1|TRBJ2-7|TRBD1
CASSPQGQGGEQYF
TGCGCCAGCAGCCCGCAGGGACAGGGGGGGGAGCAGTACTTC
>-|TRBV5-8|TRBJ2-3|-
CASSLGQPENTDTQYF
TGTGCCAGCAGCTTAGGACAGCCGGAAAACACAGATACGCAGTATTTT
>many|TRBV30|TRBJ2-7|TRBD2
CAWSVSYGRGKARYEQYF
TGTGCCTGGAGTGTATCTTATGGGAGGGGAAAAGCTCGCTACGAGCAGTACTTC
>few|TRBV12-5|TRBJ2-2|-
CASGLPSGELFF
TGTGCTAGTGGTTTGCCTTCCGGGGAGCTGTTTTTT
>once|TRBV6-1|TRBJ1-2|TRBD1
CASRDTGVGTF
TGTGCCAGCAGAGATACAGGGGTTGGCACCTTC
>few|TRBV19|TRBJ2-7|-
CASSLNSQVSYEQYF
TGTGCCAGTAGCCTAAACTCACAGGTCTCCTACGAGCAGTACTTC
>once|TRBV19|TRBJ2-5|TRBD2
CASSMEPGGETQYF
TGTGCCAGTAGTATGGAGCCCGGGGGGGAGACCCAGTACTTC
>-|TRBV28|TRBJ1-4|-
CASHRSTGMVFF
TGCGCCTCCCACAGGTCCACTGGTATGGTGTTTTTT
>-|TRBV28|TRBJ2-7|TRBD2
CASSFLAGTYEQYF
TGTGCCAGCAGTTTCCTAGCGGGAACCTACGAGCAGTACTTC
>-|TRBV7-3|TRBJ2-1|TRBD2
CASSLTRDYLLGGEQFF
TGTGCCAGCAGCTTAACCCGGGACTATTTACTGGGTGGTGAGCAGTTCTTC
>-|TRBV19|TRBJ1-3|-
CASSTPQGSAGNTIYF
TGTGCCAGTAGTACACCACAGGGATCCGCTGGAAACACCATATATTTT
>-|TRBV19|TRBJ1-2|-
CASSFRSNYGYTF
TGTGCCAGTAGTTTTAGGTCCAACTATGGCTACACCTTC
>-|TRBV9|TRBJ2-2|-
CASSVGGDAGELFF
TGTGCCAGCAGCGTAGGGGGGGACGCCGGGGAGCTGTTTTTT
>-|TRBV29-1|TRBJ2-3|-
CSVEPGRTDTQYF
TGCAGCGTTGAACCCGGACGCACAGATACGCAGTATTTT
>-|TRBV28|TRBJ1-5|TRBD1
CASSLGDRVSQPQHF
TGTGCCAGCAGTTTGGGGGACAGGGTTTCTCAGCCCCAGCATTTT
>-|TRBV7-2|TRBJ2-5|-
CASSQQLYQETQYF
TGTGCCAGCAGCCAACAGTTATACCAAGAGACCCAGTACTTC
>-|TRBV30|TRBJ2-7|TRBD1
CAWGAGGHSYEQYF
TGTGCCTGGGGAGCAGGGGGCCACTCCTACGAGCAGTACTTC
>few|TRBV7-2|TRBJ2-5|-
CASSLFHGPQETQYF
TGTGCCAGCAGCTTATTTCATGGACCGCAAGAGACCCAGTACTTC
>many|TRBV19|TRBJ1-5|-
CASSIARLQPQHF
TGTGCCAGTAGTATCGCCAGACTACAGCCCCAGCATTTT